Listed below are T cell receptor beta chains from one sample, sequenced in a study of PD-1 blockade in classical Hodgkin lymphoma. Only in-frame clones appear in the TCRdb table, and some are missing; sequencing was by immunoSEQ multiplex PCR. The profile covers about 30,000 clones, with more than 60% appearing a single time and nearly 15% taken by the ten largest. The source was peripheral blood mononuclear cells (PBMCs), collected before the second cycle of nivolumab. These receptors were obtained from a human donor with classical Hodgkin lymphoma. Both conserved end residues are part of each CDR3. A D gene is named only where the DNA matches it firmly. Size is omitted from some rows. Given values are once, few, many or a class for expanded clones.

v_gene	abundance	d_gene	j_gene	CDR3nt	CDR3aa
TRBV4-1	once	-	TRBJ2-3	TGCGCCAGCAGCCAAGAGATCGCGGCAAGGACAGATACGCAGTATTTT	CASSQEIAARTDTQYF
TRBV28	-	-	TRBJ2-4	TGTGCCAGCAGTTTTTTCGGAATTATAGCCAAAAACATTCAGTACTTC	CASSFFGIIAKNIQYF
TRBV19	-	-	TRBJ1-2	TGTGCCAGTAGTCCGGGCTATAACTATGGCTACACCTTC	CASSPGYNYGYTF
TRBV7-9	-	TRBD1	TRBJ2-3	TGTGCCAGCAGCCGATATGGACAGGGGAACACAGATACGCAGTATTTT	CASSRYGQGNTDTQYF
TRBV20-1	-	-	TRBJ1-1	TGCAGTGCTAGAGTAACCACAGCTTTCTTT	CSARVTTAFF
TRBV7-2	few	-	TRBJ1-2	TGTGCCAGCAGCGAACCGGGACACATTATTTACTATGGCTACACCTTC	CASSEPGHIIYYGYTF
TRBV18	-	-	TRBJ2-5	TGTGCCAGCTCACCACGCAGGGGCGGGCAGACCCAGTACTTC	CASSPRRGGQTQYF
TRBV5-1	-	-	TRBJ1-1	TGCGCCAGCAGCCCGGACATTAATTTGAACACTGAAGCTTTCTTT	CASSPDINLNTEAFF
TRBV7-6	-	-	TRBJ1-1	TGTGCCAGCAGCTTGGGGACACCGAACACTGAAGCTTTCTTT	CASSLGTPNTEAFF
TRBV19	few	-	TRBJ1-5	TGTGCCAGTAGTATCAGGACGGGCCATCAGCCCCAGCATTTT	CASSIRTGHQPQHF
TRBV29-1	-	-	TRBJ2-5	TGCAGCGTGAGGCTTTTCTTGGAGACCCAGTACTTC	CSVRLFLETQYF
TRBV6-4	-	-	TRBJ1-2	TGTGCCAGCAGTGAGTTCCAGGGAGACTATGGCTACACCTTC	CASSEFQGDYGYTF
TRBV30	-	TRBD1	TRBJ1-4	TGTGCCTGGAGTGCGGACAGGGGGTTTGCTGAAAAACTGTTTTTT	CAWSADRGFAEKLFF
TRBV18	-	-	TRBJ1-3	TGTGCCAGCTCGCTTAGCGGACGGGACGGAGTCTCTGGAAACACCATATATTTT	CASSLSGRDGVSGNTIYF
TRBV9	once	-	TRBJ1-4	TGTGCCAGCAGCTTCCAGGGCAGCGCGTCTAATGAAAAACTGTTTTTT	CASSFQGSASNEKLFF
TRBV2	many	-	TRBJ2-2	TGTGCCAGCCGGGTCGACACCGGGGAGCTGTTTTTT	CASRVDTGELFF
TRBV29-1	few	-	TRBJ1-3	TGCAGCGCCGAGAGACAGGATGGAAACACCATATATTTT	CSAERQDGNTIYF
TRBV28	-	-	TRBJ2-1	TGTGCCAGCAGTCCGGGGGGCCTTTCCTACAATGAGCAGTTCTTC	CASSPGGLSYNEQFF
TRBV5-4	-	-	TRBJ1-2	TGCGCCAGCAGCCAAGATCGGGGGACCTATGGCTACACCTTC	CASSQDRGTYGYTF
TRBV29-1	many	-	TRBJ2-5	TGCAGCGTGACCTATGGGCCCCAAGAGACCCAGTACTTC	CSVTYGPQETQYF